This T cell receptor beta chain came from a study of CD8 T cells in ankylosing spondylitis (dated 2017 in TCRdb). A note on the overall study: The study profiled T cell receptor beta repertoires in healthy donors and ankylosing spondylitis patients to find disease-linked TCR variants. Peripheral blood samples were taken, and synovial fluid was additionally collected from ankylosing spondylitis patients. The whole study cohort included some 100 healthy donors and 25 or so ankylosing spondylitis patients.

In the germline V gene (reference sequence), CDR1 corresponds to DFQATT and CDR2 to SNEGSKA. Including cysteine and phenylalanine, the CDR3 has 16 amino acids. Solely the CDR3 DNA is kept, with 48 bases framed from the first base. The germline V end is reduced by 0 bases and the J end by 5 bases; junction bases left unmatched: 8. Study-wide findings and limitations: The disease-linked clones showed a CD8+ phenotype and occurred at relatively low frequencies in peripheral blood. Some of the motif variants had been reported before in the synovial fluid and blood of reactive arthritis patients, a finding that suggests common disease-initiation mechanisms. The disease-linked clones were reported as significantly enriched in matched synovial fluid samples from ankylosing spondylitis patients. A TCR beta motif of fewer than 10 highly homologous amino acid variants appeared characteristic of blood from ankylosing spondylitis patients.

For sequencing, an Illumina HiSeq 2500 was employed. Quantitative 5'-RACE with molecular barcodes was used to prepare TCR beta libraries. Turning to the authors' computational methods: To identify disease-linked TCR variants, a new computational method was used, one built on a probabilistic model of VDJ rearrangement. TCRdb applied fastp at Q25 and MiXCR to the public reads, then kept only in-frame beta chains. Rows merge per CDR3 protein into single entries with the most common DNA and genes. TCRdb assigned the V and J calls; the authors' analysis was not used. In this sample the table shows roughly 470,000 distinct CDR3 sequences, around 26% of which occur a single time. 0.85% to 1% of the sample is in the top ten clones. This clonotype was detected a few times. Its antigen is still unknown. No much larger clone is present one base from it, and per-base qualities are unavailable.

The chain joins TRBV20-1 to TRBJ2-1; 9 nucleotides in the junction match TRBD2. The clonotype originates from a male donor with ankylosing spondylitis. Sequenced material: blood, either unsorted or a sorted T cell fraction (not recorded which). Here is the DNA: TGCAGTGCTAGAGATCCGGGACTAGCCTCTCACAATGAGCAGTTCTTC. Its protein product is CSARDPGLASHNEQFF.